This record concerns one T cell receptor beta chain sequence. The CDR3 length is 15 residues. The ends lost 1 base at V and 3 bases at J; junction bases unmatched: 6. Germline V gene sequence: CDR1 MGHRA, CDR2 YSYEKL. In the original processing: Reference gene primer amplification gave estimated nucleated cell counts. Libraries were prepared by immunoSEQ multiplex PCR; TCRdb keeps only in-frame clonotypes and omits some of them. V and J calls and clone size are those listed in that table; D and trimming were worked out from the DNA. The profile shows about 190,000 clones, about 81% of them singletons. These data come from a study of blood T cell repertoires in COVID-19.

The sequencing input was peripheral blood. The V call is TRBV4-1, the J call TRBJ2-7, with 7 bases matching TRBD1. The source is a young man with active or convalescent COVID-19. Here the CDR3 DNA reads TGCGCCAGCAGCCAAGTGACAGGGCCTTTCTACGAGCAGTACGTC. As protein: CASSQVTGPFYEQYV.